Below are 10 T cell receptor beta chains sequenced from a single sample in a study of shared clonotypes between healthy human individuals. Clones were sequenced by immunoSEQ multiplex PCR, and TCRdb holds only the in-frame ones, with some missing. The data show about 680,000 clones, around 73% seen once. Sequenced: memory CD4+ T cells sorted from blood. Subset defined: CD45RA-negative fraction. These receptors all stem from a woman in her 30s in good health.

CDR3 nucleotides: TGTGCCAGCAGAGGACTAGGGAGTGAGCAGTTCTTC. Amino acids: CASRGLGSEQFF. The chain combines TRBV27 with TRBJ2-1; 7 bases align to TRBD2. The V gene end was trimmed by 6 bases and the J gene end by 9 bases; junction bases not matched to a gene: 5. Germline values: CDR1 MNHEY, CDR2 SMNVEV (reference sequence). This CDR3 has 12 residues.

Regarding this clone: The identical CDR3 is also encoded by other nucleotide sequences in the sample. The chain employs TRBV18 and TRBJ2-7; 10 nucleotides align to TRBD2. V lost 2 bases to trimming and J lost 5 bases; unmatched junction nucleotides: 6. The CDR3 has 15 amino acids. The germline CDR1 and CDR2 sequences are KGHSH and LQKENI. The CDR3 DNA sequence: TGTGCCAGCTCACCAGGTCTAGCGGGAGTTGACGAGCAGTACTTC. Protein product: CASSPGLAGVDEQYF.

V usage is TRBV5-5 and J usage is TRBJ1-1; D not resolved. Per germline, CDR1 SGHKS and CDR2 YYEKEE (reference sequence). V was cut by 0 bases and J by 8 bases, with 11 bases left in between. The CDR3 sequence is 13 residues long. CDR3: CASSLVAPREAFF. The CDR3 DNA reads TGTGCCAGCAGCTTGGTGGCCCCCCGCGAAGCTTTCTTT.

The chain uses TRBV19 and TRBJ2-2; TRBD2 matches 7 bases. Germline V gene sequence: CDR1 LNHDA, CDR2 SQIVND (reference sequence). The ends lost 10 bases at V and 8 bases at J; junction bases unmatched: 16. The CDR3 is 15 amino acids. The CDR3 DNA sequence: TGTGCCACCAATTCGGGAGGCCGGGTAGCAGGGGAGCTGTTTTTT. Amino acid sequence: CATNSGGRVAGELFF.

This rearrangement joins TRBV4-1 to TRBJ1-4, with a possible D match to TRBD1 (5 bases). Trimming removed 3 bases at V and 4 bases at J, with 12 bases between. Germline V CDR1 and CDR2: MGHRA, YSYEKL. The CDR3 contains 15 residues. CDR3 amino acids: CASSHMTAHNEKLFF. DNA for the CDR3: TGCGCCAGCAGCCACATGACAGCCCATAATGAAAAACTGTTTTTT.

This clone has a single count. This chain joins TRBV11-3 and TRBJ2-7, with D possibly TRBD1 on 5 matching bases. The length of the CDR3 is 14 residues. Germline V CDR1 and CDR2: SGHNT, YENEEA. V was pared by 1 base and J by 5 bases, with 12 bases between. In DNA form, the CDR3 reads TGTGCCAGCAGCTTAGGGCAGGGCTCGAACGAGCAGTACTTC. This codes for CASSLGQGSNEQYF.

The V and J genes are TRBV7-8 and TRBJ1-1; 8 nucleotides match TRBD1. This CDR3 has 15 residues. Germline V gene sequence: CDR1 SGHVS, CDR2 FQNEAQ. With V trimmed by 6 bases and J by 4 bases, 10 bases remained unmatched. CDR3 sequence reads: CASRRGTGRSTEAFF. For the CDR3, the DNA is TGTGCCAGCAGGCGAGGGACAGGACGTTCCACTGAAGCTTTCTTT.

The chain couples TRBV7-2 to TRBJ2-7; 9 bases line up with TRBD2. The CDR3 loop spans 15 amino acids. Germline loops: CDR1 SGHTA, CDR2 FQGNSA. Losses at the gene ends were 3 bases for V and 1 base for J; bases not matched to a gene: 4. The CDR3 DNA is TGTGCCAGCAGCTTCGGAGCGGGAGGATCCTACGAGCAGTACTTC. It encodes CASSFGAGGSYEQYF. The whole variable domain, filled in from reference TRBV7-2 and TRBJ2-7, reads GAGVSQSPSNKVTEKGKDVELRCDPISGHTALYWYRQSLGQGLEFLIYFQGNSAPDKSGLPSDRFSAERTGGSVSTLTIQRTQQEDSAVYLCASSFGAGGSYEQYFGPGTRLTVT.

Only one count was recorded for this clone. This chain uses TRBV6-5 with TRBJ2-7; 7 bases map to TRBD1. CDR3 size: 15 residues. The germline V gene encodes CDR1 MNHEY and CDR2 SVGAGI. With V trimmed by 2 bases and J by 2 bases, 6 bases remained unmatched. CDR3 protein: CASSYGPGQPYEQYF. The CDR3 DNA is TGTGCCAGCAGTTACGGCCCGGGACAGCCCTACGAGCAGTACTTC.

The chain has TRBV28 and TRBJ2-3; 7 bases line up with TRBD2. Germline CDR1 MDHEN, CDR2 SYDVKM. Losses at the gene ends were 7 bases for V and 0 bases for J; bases not matched to a gene: 7. CDR3 size: 15 residues. As DNA, the CDR3 is TGTGCCAGCATGGGAGGGGTTCCGAGCACAGATACGCAGTATTTT. Protein sequence: CASMGGVPSTDTQYF.